The 21 T cell receptor beta chains listed next were all sequenced from one sample in a study of OX40 agonist ivuxolimab in advanced cancers. The repertoire was sequenced with immunoSEQ multiplex PCR; TCRdb's copy has only in-frame clones and lacks some. The sample has 90,000 to 95,000 clones, around four fifths seen once. Sequencing was performed on CD4+ or CD8+ T cells sorted from blood, taken in a trial of the OX40 agonist ivuxolimab. The source is an adult with an advanced solid tumor such as melanoma, head and neck, liver or kidney cancer.

The J gene is TRBJ2-1, the V gene TRBV11-2; no clear D gene. V lost 0 bases and J lost 0, with 15 bases in between. The germline CDR1 and CDR2 sequences are SGHAT and FQNNGV. The CDR3 sequence is 18 residues long. The CDR3 spells CASSLDRPSPRSYNEQFF. Written as DNA, the CDR3 is TGTGCCAGCAGCTTAGATCGACCCAGCCCGCGCTCCTACAATGAGCAGTTCTTC.

The genes are TRBV20-1 and TRBJ2-5; no clear D gene. V was trimmed by 6 bases and J by 3 bases, leaving 5 bases between them. The germline CDR1 and CDR2 sequences are DFQATT and SNEGSKA (reference sequence). There are 10 residues in the CDR3. CDR3 bases: TGCAGTGCACCGAAAGAGACCCAGTACTTC. Translation gives CSAPKETQYF.

The chain links TRBV20-1 to TRBJ2-7; D unresolved. V lost 3 bases and J lost 6, with 9 bases in between. CDR1 is DFQATT and CDR2 is SNEGSKA in the germline V gene (reference sequence). The CDR3 extends over 11 amino acids. The CDR3 DNA reads TGCAGTGCTAGGGTATTTTCCGAGCAGTACTTC. It encodes CSARVFSEQYF.

The chain couples TRBV5-4 to TRBJ1-4; D unclear. The V gene lost 0 bases and the J gene lost 0 bases, with 6 bases spanning the gap. The germline V gene encodes CDR1 SGHNT and CDR2 YYREEE (reference sequence). The CDR3 is made up of 15 amino acids. CDR3 nucleotide sequence: TGTGCCAGCAGCTTGGCGACGTCAACTAATGAAAAACTGTTTTTT. Amino acids: CASSLATSTNEKLFF.

This rearrangement joins TRBV6-5 to TRBJ2-2, with D perhaps TRBD2 (6 bases). The CDR3 covers 15 residues. V lost 5 bases and J 6 bases, leaving 16 bases between the germline ends. Germline V gives CDR1 MNHEY, CDR2 SVGAGI. The CDR3 coding sequence is TGTGCCAGCAGTCCGACCGATTGGGGGGCCGGGGAGCTGTTTTTT. It yields the protein CASSPTDWGAGELFF.

This clone was detected only once. This rearrangement joins TRBV27 to TRBJ2-3; 14 bases align to TRBD2. Trimming cost V 2 bases and J 1 base; bases outside gene matches: 8. Germline V gene data show CDR1 as MNHEY and CDR2 as SMNVEV (reference sequence). This CDR3 is 19 amino acids long. The CDR3 region has the DNA TGTGCCAGCAGTTTACGCGGACTAGCGGGGGGTTATGGCACAGATACGCAGTATTTT. Protein: CASSLRGLAGGYGTDTQYF.

The chain employs TRBV25-1 and TRBJ2-1; D might be TRBD2 (6 bases). The germline V gene encodes CDR1 MGHDK and CDR2 SYGVNS. This CDR3 comprises 15 residues. The V gene lost 11 bases and the J gene lost 5 bases, with 22 bases spanning the gap. The DNA for the CDR3 is TGTGCCGGCGGTGATCCGGGACTCCCGGACAATGAGCAGTTCTTC. This translates into CAGGDPGLPDNEQFF.

The chain recombines TRBV7-2 with TRBJ1-5; D call uncertain. Per germline, CDR1 SGHTA and CDR2 FQGNSA. This CDR3 is 14 amino acids long. V was clipped by 1 base and J by 7 bases, with 11 bases between them. CDR3 nucleotides: TGTGCCAGCAGCTTAGACGGTGGAATGCAGCCCCAGCATTTT. It translates to CASSLDGGMQPQHF.

This chain connects TRBV5-6 to TRBJ2-1; 7 nucleotides match TRBD2. Germline CDR1 and CDR2: SGHDT and YYEEEE. The ends lost 6 bases at V and 2 bases at J; junction bases unmatched: 8. CDR3 size: 15 residues. CDR3 region: CASNLGGAAYNEQFF. CDR3 nucleotide sequence: TGTGCCAGCAACCTGGGAGGGGCGGCCTACAATGAGCAGTTCTTC.

The CDR3 DNA sequence: TGTGCCAGCAGCTTACCGGGCTACAATGAGCAGTTCTTC. Translated: CASSLPGYNEQFF. This chain links TRBV9 with TRBJ2-1; D is unresolved. The germline CDR1 and CDR2 sequences are SGDLS and YYNGEE. The CDR3 runs 13 residues. V was clipped by 4 bases and J by 3 bases, with 8 bases between them.

The rearrangement links TRBV19 to TRBJ1-5, with a weak D call TRBD1 (5 bases). Trimming removed 3 bases at V and 7 bases at J, with 13 bases between. Germline V gives CDR1 LNHDA, CDR2 SQIVND (reference sequence). The CDR3 extends over 14 amino acids. The DNA of the CDR3 is TGTGCCAGTAGTATTCCGAGGGGAGACCAGCCCCAGCATTTT. Translating it yields CASSIPRGDQPQHF.

V is TRBV2 and J is TRBJ2-5; the D gene could be TRBD1 or TRBD2 (5 bases each). CDR1 SNHLY and CDR2 FYNNEI come from the germline V gene. V was trimmed by 7 bases and J by 1 base, leaving 7 bases between them. The CDR3 spans 12 residues. DNA of the CDR3: TGTGCCAGCAAAGGGACCCAAGAGACCCAGTACTTC. Encoded protein: CASKGTQETQYF.

The V gene is TRBV7-8, the J gene TRBJ1-1; possibly TRBD1 for D (6 bases). CDR3 size: 16 residues. From germline, CDR1 is SGHVS and CDR2 FQNEAQ. V was clipped by 1 base and J by 1 base, with 13 bases between them. CDR3 DNA: TGTGCCAGCAGCTTAGGGGACAAGTACTCGAACACTGAAGCTTTCTTT. Residues: CASSLGDKYSNTEAFF.

The rearrangement links TRBV7-3 to TRBJ2-5; 9 bases align to TRBD1. With V trimmed by 5 bases and J by 5 bases, 3 bases remained unmatched. Germline V gene sequence: CDR1 SGHTA, CDR2 FQGTGA. The CDR3 consists of 13 residues. The CDR3 loop reads CASSPGQGETQYF. In nucleotides, the CDR3 is TGTGCCAGCAGCCCGGGACAGGGTGAGACCCAGTACTTC.

This clone was observed a few times. The V and J genes are TRBV10-3 and TRBJ1-4; no firm D call. The length of the CDR3 is 14 residues. The germline V gene has CDR1 ENHRY and CDR2 SYGVKD. Trimming took off 0 bases at V and 4 bases at J, with 6 bases between the two ends. CDR3 sequence reads: CAISESVVNEKLFF. CDR3 coding DNA: TGTGCCATCAGTGAGTCGGTTGTTAATGAAAAACTGTTTTTT.

The rearrangement joins TRBV2 to TRBJ1-1; maybe TRBD1 (5 bases). Germline lookup yields CDR1 SNHLY and CDR2 FYNNEI. With 9 bases removed from V and 3 bases from J, the gap between germline ends came to 11 bases. The CDR3 runs 12 residues. The CDR3 reads CASSGGDTEAFF. The CDR3, as DNA: TGTGCCAGTTCCGGGGGGGACACTGAAGCTTTCTTT.

This sequence joins TRBV7-8 and TRBJ2-6, with TRBD2 as a possible D gene (5 bases). The germline V gene has CDR1 SGHVS and CDR2 FQNEAQ. This CDR3 has 18 amino acids. V dropped 0 bases and J dropped 2 bases, with 14 bases sitting between them. CDR3 protein: CASSLALGDRPGANVLTF. The CDR3 DNA reads TGTGCCAGCAGCTTAGCGCTCGGGGATCGGCCTGGGGCCAACGTCCTGACTTTC. Looking up the rest from reference TRBV7-8 and TRBJ2-6 gives the full variable domain: GAGVSQSPRYKVAKRGQDVALRCDPISGHVSLFWYQQALGQGPEFLTYFQNEAQLDKSGLPSDRFFAERPEGSVSTLKIQRTQQEDSAVYLCASSLALGDRPGANVLTFGAGSRLTVL.

The chain links TRBV6-4 to TRBJ2-3, with D perhaps matching TRBD2 (5 bases). The CDR3 runs to 15 residues. CDR1 MRHNA and CDR2 SNTAGT come from the germline V gene. V lost 0 bases and J 2 bases, leaving 9 bases between the germline ends. The DNA of the CDR3 is TGTGCCAGCAGTGACTCTGGACTCTCCACAGATACGCAGTATTTT. Protein sequence: CASSDSGLSTDTQYF.

This sequence joins TRBV30 and TRBJ2-6; no firm D call. Per the germline V gene, CDR1 is GTSNPN and CDR2 is SVGIG (reference sequence). CDR3 length equals 15 residues. The V end lost 0 bases, the J end lost 0 bases, and 6 bases lay between the germline ends. CDR3 residues: CAWSVKGSGANVLTF. For the CDR3, the DNA is TGTGCCTGGAGTGTAAAGGGCTCTGGGGCCAACGTCCTGACTTTC.

The rearrangement uses TRBV28 and TRBJ1-4; D is unresolved. Germline CDR1 MDHEN, CDR2 SYDVKM. Trimming shortened V by 2 bases and J by 7 bases, and 11 bases separated the two germline ends. The CDR3 runs to 14 residues. CDR3 in amino acids: CASSLGGQGEKLFF. The CDR3 DNA is TGTGCCAGCAGTTTAGGAGGGCAAGGTGAAAAACTGTTTTTT.

The rearrangement links TRBV28 to TRBJ1-5; TRBD1 matches 11 bases. J was trimmed by 7 bases and V by 6 bases; bases with no gene match: 8. The CDR3 runs 15 residues. Germline assignment: CDR1 MDHEN and CDR2 SYDVKM. The CDR3 DNA is TGTGCCAGCAGCTCACGGACAGGGGGCGGACAGCCCCAGCATTTT. The encoded protein is CASSSRTGGGQPQHF.